The next 12 T cell receptor beta chains were all read from a single sample in a study of cytomegalovirus exposure and HLA in healthy donors. Sequencing used immunoSEQ multiplex PCR; TCRdb keeps in-frame clones, though not all of them. The data contain roughly 200,000 clones, about 89% of them seen just once; the ten biggest clones take up more than 5.5%. Sequenced: PBMCs. These receptors were taken from a man under 40 in good health and CMV-seropositive.

The rearrangement links TRBV25-1 to TRBJ2-2; TRBD1 matches 8 bases. Germline V gene data show CDR1 as MGHDK and CDR2 as SYGVNS. This CDR3 comprises 12 residues. V shed 8 bases, J shed 4 bases, and the junction held 0 bases outside the gene matches. As DNA, the CDR3 is TGTGCCAGCGGGACAGGCACCGGGGAGCTGTTTTTT. Its translation is CASGTGTGELFF.

This clone has a single count. The chain carries TRBV27 and TRBJ1-2; the D is unclear. Germline CDR1 is MNHEY and CDR2 is SMNVEV (reference sequence). The length of the CDR3 is 16 residues. The germline V and J ends were trimmed by 5 bases and 9 bases, with 25 bases remaining between them. The CDR3, as DNA: TGTGCCAGCAGTCGCATAGGCACGGCCTCAGGTGGTCGCTACACCTTC. It is translated as CASSRIGTASGGRYTF.

The chain joins TRBV6-5 to TRBJ2-7; tentatively, D is TRBD1 (5 bases). V dropped 8 bases and J dropped 7 bases, with 12 bases sitting between them. The length of the CDR3 is 11 residues. The germline V gene encodes CDR1 MNHEY and CDR2 SVGAGI. CDR3: CASSSQGEQYF. The DNA for the CDR3 is TGTGCCAGCTCTTCTCAGGGAGAGCAGTACTTC.

The table lists this clone with a count of one. The gene calls are TRBV19 and TRBJ1-1, with a weak D call TRBD1 (6 bases). CDR1 is LNHDA and CDR2 is SQIVND in the germline V gene (reference sequence). This CDR3 is 15 amino acids long. V dropped 7 bases and J dropped 4 bases, with 19 bases sitting between them. CDR3 DNA sequence: TGTGCCAGTACCCAATTAGCCACAGGGACCACTGAAGCTTTCTTT. As protein: CASTQLATGTTEAFF.

This chain connects TRBV7-6 to TRBJ1-2; possibly TRBD1 for D (5 bases). CDR1 and CDR2 from the germline V gene are SGHVS and FNYEAQ. The germline V and J ends were trimmed by 1 base and 10 bases, with 13 bases remaining between them. The CDR3 totals 13 residues. The CDR3 DNA sequence: TGTGCCAGCAGCTTAGGCGGGGGGAGAGACTACACCTTC. Amino acids: CASSLGGGRDYTF.

The count of this clone is one. This rearrangement joins TRBV5-4 to TRBJ1-2, with a possible D match to TRBD1 (5 bases). The CDR3 length is 15 residues. The ends were cut back, 4 bases at V and 5 bases at J, with 18 bases in the middle. The germline V gene has CDR1 SGHNT and CDR2 YYREEE (reference sequence). This chain's CDR3 is CASSPPDRGVYGYTF. The CDR3 DNA sequence: TGTGCCAGCAGCCCACCGGACCGGGGCGTGTATGGCTACACCTTC.

The chain has TRBV7-6 and TRBJ2-3, with D perhaps TRBD1 (7 bases). Germline V lookup: CDR1 SGHVS, CDR2 FNYEAQ. The V gene lost 6 bases and the J gene lost 0 bases, with 22 bases spanning the gap. This CDR3 region has 18 residues. The chain's CDR3 is CASRLQGRPGVSTDTQYF. CDR3 bases: TGTGCCAGCAGGCTACAGGGGCGACCGGGGGTTAGCACAGATACGCAGTATTTT.

This clone was detected only a few times. The rearrangement uses TRBV7-2 and TRBJ2-3; D ambiguous. Trimming shortened V by 1 base and J by 5 bases, and 4 bases separated the two germline ends. Germline V gene lookup returns CDR1 SGHTA and CDR2 FQGNSA. CDR3 length: 12 amino acids. In DNA form, the CDR3 reads TGTGCCAGCAGCTTAGGAATAGATACGCAGTATTTT. Its protein is CASSLGIDTQYF.

The V and J genes are TRBV6-1 and TRBJ2-1; 8 positions match TRBD1. V was clipped by 5 bases and J by 2 bases; unmatched bases: 2. The CDR3 is 14 residues long. Germline V CDR1 and CDR2: MNHNS, SASEGT. This CDR3 is CASSPTGAYNEQFF. In nucleotides, the CDR3 is TGTGCCAGCAGTCCGACAGGGGCCTACAATGAGCAGTTCTTC.

The chain has TRBV5-1 and TRBJ1-2; unclear D gene. There are 15 residues in the CDR3. CDR1 and CDR2 (germline): SGHRS, YFSETQ. V was pared by 7 bases and J by 8 bases, with 24 bases between. The CDR3 is CASAGYGSALGGYTF. CDR3 coding DNA: TGCGCCAGCGCAGGTTACGGGTCCGCCCTGGGGGGCTACACCTTC.

The chain has TRBV7-9 and TRBJ2-7, with D uncertain. Trimming stripped 3 bases from V and 6 bases from J, with 9 bases between. Germline V gene sequence: CDR1 SEHNR, CDR2 FQNEAQ (reference sequence). The CDR3 covers 12 residues. Written as DNA, the CDR3 is TGTGCCAGCAGCTTTCCTGGTTCCGAGCAGTACTTC. Amino acids: CASSFPGSEQYF.

The V and J genes are TRBV7-9 and TRBJ2-1; D may be TRBD1 (5 bases). V was pared by 0 bases and J by 9 bases, with 12 bases between. Germline V gene data show CDR1 as SEHNR and CDR2 as FQNEAQ (reference sequence). The CDR3 is 14 residues long. CDR3 sequence: CASSLAQGIREQFF. The CDR3 coding sequence is TGTGCCAGCAGCTTAGCGCAGGGAATTCGTGAGCAGTTCTTC.